Listed below are T cell receptor beta chains from one sample, sequenced in a study of T cells in Graves' hyperthyroidism and ophthalmopathy. TCRdb recomputed calls from the multiplex PCR reads with MiXCR, one row per CDR3 protein. The data show more than 500,000 distinct CDR3 sequences, 14% seen once. The source material was blood. Every receptor here comes from a woman aged 40-49 years with Graves' hyperthyroidism. CDR3s include the opening cysteine and the closing phenylalanine or tryptophan. The order of the fields is D gene, J gene, V gene, clone size, CDR3 DNA, CDR3 protein. D genes are given only for firm matches. Size is stated for part of the rows, as once, few or many counts, or as a class when the clone is expanded.

NA,TRBJ2-7,TRBV11-1,many,TGTGCCAGCAGCCATGATGGGCGGGACCGTTTTGGCTACGAGCAGTACTTC,CASSHDGRDRFGYEQYF
TRBD1,TRBJ2-7,TRBV7-9,NA,TGTGCCAGCAGCTCCACCGTCACCGGGACAGTCTACGAGCAGTACTTC,CASSSTVTGTVYEQYF
NA,TRBJ2-3,TRBV19,few,TGTGCCAGTAGTAGACTTTCTACAGGGAGATCAGATACGCAGTATTTT,CASSRLSTGRSDTQYF
NA,TRBJ2-4,TRBV20-1,many,TGCAGTGCCCCGCTAGGGGAGACGGGAAACATTCAGTACTTC,CSAPLGETGNIQYF
TRBD1,TRBJ2-3,TRBV2,many,TGTGCCAGCAGTGAACGGGCAGGGGGCGGCACAGATACGCAGTATTTT,CASSERAGGGTDTQYF
NA,TRBJ2-5,TRBV10-1,few,TGCGCCAGCGGAGACAGCCAAGAGACCCAGTACTTC,CASGDSQETQYF
NA,TRBJ1-1,TRBV20-1,NA,TGCAGTGCCGGGTGGGGAATGAACACTGAAGCTTTCTTT,CSAGWGMNTEAFF
TRBD2,TRBJ2-7,TRBV6-1,NA,TGTGCCAGCAACTCGGGACTAGCGTTCGAGCAGTACTTC,CASNSGLAFEQYF
NA,TRBJ1-4,TRBV20-1,NA,TGCAGTGCACGCAGGGATACTAATGAAAAACTGTTTTTT,CSARRDTNEKLFF
NA,TRBJ1-5,TRBV10-3,many,TGTGCCATCAGTAACGACGGGCACAATCAGCCCCAGCATTTT,CAISNDGHNQPQHF
NA,TRBJ1-5,TRBV28,many,TGTGCCAGCAGTTTCGGGCAGGGGTTTCAGCCCCAGCATTTT,CASSFGQGFQPQHF
NA,TRBJ2-4,TRBV18,NA,TGTGCCAGCTCACCACCGGGGTCCGGGGAAAACATTCAGTACTTC,CASSPPGSGENIQYF
TRBD2,TRBJ2-7,TRBV3-1,NA,TGTGCCAGCAGCCAAGGTCTGGGACTAGCACCGTACGAGCAGTACTTC,CASSQGLGLAPYEQYF
TRBD1,TRBJ2-5,TRBV28,many,TGTGCCAGCAGTTTTGGCAGGGGGTCTGGGGAGACCCAGTACTTC,CASSFGRGSGETQYF
TRBD2,TRBJ2-5,TRBV12-3/TRBV12-4,many,TGTGCCAGCAGTTTAGTGCGGGGGGTTGAGACCCAGTACTTC,CASSLVRGVETQYF
NA,TRBJ2-7,TRBV4-1,NA,TGCGCCAGCAGCGGGGGAATCTGGGGGGACGGCGAGCAGTACTTC,CASSGGIWGDGEQYF